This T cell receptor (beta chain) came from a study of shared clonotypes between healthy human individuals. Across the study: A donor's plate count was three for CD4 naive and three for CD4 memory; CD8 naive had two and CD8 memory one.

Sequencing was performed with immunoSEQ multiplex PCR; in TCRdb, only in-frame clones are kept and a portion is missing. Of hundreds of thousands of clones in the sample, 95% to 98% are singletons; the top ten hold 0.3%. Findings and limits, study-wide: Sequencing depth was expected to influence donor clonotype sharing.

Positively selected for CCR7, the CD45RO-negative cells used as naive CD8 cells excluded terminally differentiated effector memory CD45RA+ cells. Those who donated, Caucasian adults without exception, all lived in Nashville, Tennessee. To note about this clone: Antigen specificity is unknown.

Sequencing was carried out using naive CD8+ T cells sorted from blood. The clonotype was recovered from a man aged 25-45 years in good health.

CDR3 protein: CASSVARDRVERDTGELFF. The CDR3 DNA reads TGTGCCAGCAGCGTAGCTCGGGACAGGGTTGAAAGGGACACCGGGGAGCTGTTTTTT. The chain carries TRBV9 and TRBJ2-2; 9 bases align to TRBD1. Trimming took 0 bases from V and 3 from J; bases not matched to a gene: 12. CDR1 and CDR2 (germline): SGDLS, YYNGEE. The length of the CDR3 is 19 residues.